The rows below give T cell receptor beta chains drawn from one sample of a study of vaccination and CD4 T cells after COVID-19. The antigens these receptors bind are not known. TCRdb independently ran MiXCR on the PCR reads; one entry per CDR3 protein. The data contain 25,000 to 30,000 distinct CDR3 sequences, 50% of them seen just once; the ten biggest clones take up about 30%. Specimen: CD4+ T cells from blood, cultured in vitro, collected before SARS-CoV-2 vaccination. Every receptor here comes from a human donor who received a COVID-19 vaccine. The CDR3 runs from the conserved cysteine through the conserved F or W. D genes are given only for firm matches. Rows give clone size only sometimes, using once, few, many, or a class for an expanded clone.

V,size,D,J,CDR3,DNA
TRBV7-2,few,NA,TRBJ2-3,CASSPKTDYPTQYF,TGTGCCAGCAGCCCGAAGACCGACTATCCTACGCAGTATTTT
TRBV6-5,NA,NA,TRBJ2-3,CASSYSVGAWTDTQYF,TGTGCCAGCAGTTACTCGGTCGGGGCTTGGACAGATACGCAGTATTTT
TRBV2,few,NA,TRBJ1-2,CASSGGREDGYTF,TGTGCCAGCAGTGGGGGCAGGGAGGATGGCTACACCTTC
TRBV10-3,NA,NA,TRBJ1-2,CAISGGRYGYTF,TGTGCCATCAGTGGAGGGAGGTATGGCTACACCTTC
TRBV11-3,NA,TRBD2,TRBJ2-7,CASSVTSGASYEQYF,TGTGCCAGCAGCGTAACTAGCGGGGCCTCCTACGAGCAGTACTTC
TRBV6-1,NA,NA,TRBJ2-7,CASRPTVFGPQGFVEQYF,TGTGCCAGCCGGCCGACAGTGTTTGGACCCCAGGGATTTGTGGAGCAGTACTTC
TRBV18,NA,TRBD1,TRBJ2-2,CASSAGTGEYTGELFF,TGTGCCAGCTCAGCCGGGACAGGGGAGTACACCGGGGAGCTGTTTTTT
TRBV12-3/TRBV12-4,NA,TRBD2,TRBJ2-3,CASTWTRRTDTQYF,TGTGCCAGCACCTGGACTAGACGGACAGATACGCAGTATTTT
TRBV27,NA,NA,TRBJ1-6,CASSSRQAGYNSPLHF,TGTGCCAGCAGTTCTAGGCAAGCAGGCTATAATTCACCCCTCCACTTT
TRBV12-3/TRBV12-4,few,NA,TRBJ2-2,CASRKEGNAGELFF,TGTGCCAGCCGGAAGGAGGGTAACGCCGGGGAGCTGTTTTTT
TRBV9,NA,TRBD1,TRBJ1-6,CASSLLGTVHSPLHF,TGTGCCAGCAGCTTACTCGGGACAGTTCATTCACCCCTCCACTTT
TRBV4-1,NA,NA,TRBJ1-3,CASSPETGTGNTIYF,TGCGCCAGCAGCCCTGAGACGGGAACTGGAAACACCATATATTTT
TRBV9,few,TRBD2,TRBJ2-1,CASSVRTSGNNEQFF,TGTGCCAGCAGCGTCCGGACTAGCGGAAATAATGAGCAGTTCTTC
TRBV19,few,NA,TRBJ1-5,CASRYGTRAYSNQPQHF,TGTGCCAGTAGATATGGAACCCGGGCCTATAGCAATCAGCCCCAGCATTTT
TRBV6-1,NA,NA,TRBJ2-2,CASGRGANTGELFF,TGTGCCAGCGGAAGAGGGGCGAACACCGGGGAGCTGTTTTTT
TRBV5-1,NA,TRBD1,TRBJ1-2,CASSLAISQGYGYTF,TGCGCCAGCAGCTTGGCCATTTCACAGGGGTATGGCTACACCTTC
TRBV7-2,NA,NA,TRBJ2-1,CASSFEGASYNEQFF,TGTGCCAGCAGCTTTGAGGGCGCATCCTACAATGAGCAGTTCTTC
TRBV5-1,NA,TRBD1,TRBJ2-5,CASSHGTGGQETQYF,TGCGCCAGCAGCCACGGGACAGGGGGCCAAGAGACCCAGTACTTC
TRBV6-1,few,NA,TRBJ1-1,CASSRNYGTEAFF,TGTGCCAGCAGTCGTAATTATGGCACTGAAGCTTTCTTT
TRBV5-1,NA,NA,TRBJ1-2,CASSLGSQTYGYTF,TGCGCCAGCAGCTTGGGGTCCCAGACCTATGGCTACACCTTC
TRBV2,few,NA,TRBJ1-3,CASRMTQSGNTIYF,TGTGCCAGCAGGATGACTCAGTCTGGAAACACCATATATTTT
TRBV9,NA,NA,TRBJ1-2,CASSVSSGFSYGYTF,TGTGCCAGCAGCGTATCTTCGGGATTTAGCTATGGCTACACCTTC
TRBV24-1,NA,NA,TRBJ1-2,CATSDLGRGYTF,TGTGCCACCAGTGATTTAGGTCGCGGCTACACCTTC
TRBV6-5,NA,NA,TRBJ1-5,CASSYRASGQPQHF,TGTGCCAGCAGTTACAGAGCATCGGGGCAGCCCCAGCATTTT
TRBV15,few,TRBD1,TRBJ2-3,CATSRERGQGGNTQYF,TGTGCCACCAGCAGAGAGCGGGGACAGGGAGGAAATACGCAGTATTTT
TRBV19,NA,NA,TRBJ2-3,CASSIDLRGGTDTQYF,TGTGCCAGTAGTATAGATCTACGGGGTGGCACAGATACGCAGTATTTT
TRBV15,few,NA,TRBJ1-5,CATSRDRNQPQHF,TGTGCCACCAGCAGAGATCGGAATCAGCCCCAGCATTTT
TRBV6-1,NA,NA,TRBJ1-6,CASSGTGSNSPLHF,TGTGCCAGCAGTGGCACAGGGAGTAATTCACCCCTCCACTTT
TRBV2,few,TRBD1,TRBJ1-1,CASVPHNPGQGSPKDTEAFF,TGTGCCAGCGTTCCCCATAATCCGGGACAGGGCTCCCCAAAGGACACTGAAGCTTTCTTT
TRBV12-3/TRBV12-4,NA,NA,TRBJ1-1,CASSLRGLFGAVNTEAFF,TGTGCCAGCAGTTTAAGGGGCCTTTTTGGGGCCGTGAACACTGAAGCTTTCTTT
TRBV10-3,NA,NA,TRBJ2-7,CAISEVGEIWEQYF,TGTGCCATCAGTGAGGTCGGGGAGATCTGGGAGCAGTACTTC
TRBV2,few,NA,TRBJ1-1,CASSEGGRAGTEAFF,TGTGCCAGCAGTGAAGGGGGCAGGGCGGGCACTGAAGCTTTCTTT
TRBV4-2,NA,NA,TRBJ1-3,CASRRVGSGNTIYF,TGTGCCAGCAGGAGGGTCGGATCCGGAAACACCATATATTTT
TRBV7-2,NA,NA,TRBJ2-7,CASSFNGYEQYF,TGTGCCAGCAGCTTTAATGGCTACGAGCAGTACTTC
TRBV6-1,NA,NA,TRBJ2-6,CASSGTNRAGANVLTF,TGTGCCAGCAGTGGGACCAACAGGGCTGGGGCCAACGTCCTGACTTTC
TRBV20-1,NA,TRBD2,TRBJ2-5,CSAWTSGLETQYF,TGCAGTGCCTGGACTAGCGGGCTAGAGACCCAGTACTTC
TRBV3-1,NA,NA,TRBJ2-5,CASSQGNQETQYF,TGTGCCAGCAGCCAAGGCAATCAAGAGACCCAGTACTTC
TRBV20-1,once,TRBD2,TRBJ2-1,CSARAQAGGPNEQFF,TGCAGTGCTAGAGCCCAGGCGGGGGGGCCGAATGAGCAGTTCTTC
TRBV27,NA,NA,TRBJ2-1,CASSEYSYNEQFF,TGTGCCAGCAGTGAATACTCCTACAATGAGCAGTTCTTC
TRBV19,NA,NA,TRBJ1-1,CASSTRQMNTEAFF,TGTGCCAGTAGTACCCGGCAAATGAACACTGAAGCTTTCTTT